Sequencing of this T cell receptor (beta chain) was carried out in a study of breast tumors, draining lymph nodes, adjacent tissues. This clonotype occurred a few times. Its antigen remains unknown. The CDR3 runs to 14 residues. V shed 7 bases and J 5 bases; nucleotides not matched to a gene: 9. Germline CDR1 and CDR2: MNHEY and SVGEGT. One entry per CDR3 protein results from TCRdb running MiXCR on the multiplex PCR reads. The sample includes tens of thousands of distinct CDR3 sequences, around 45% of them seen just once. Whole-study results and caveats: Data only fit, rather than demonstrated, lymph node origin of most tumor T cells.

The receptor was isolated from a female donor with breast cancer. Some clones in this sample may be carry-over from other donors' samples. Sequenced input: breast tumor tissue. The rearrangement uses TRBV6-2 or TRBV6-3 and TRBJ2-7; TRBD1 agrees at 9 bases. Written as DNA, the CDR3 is TGTGCCAGCACCCACCCGGGACAGGGTGACGAGCAGTACTTC. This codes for CASTHPGQGDEQYF.